The next 14 T cell receptor beta chains were all read from a single sample in a study of siplizumab effects on memory and regulatory T cells. Some clones are missing from TCRdb's copy, which holds only in-frame ones; the method was immunoSEQ multiplex PCR. The table lists about 63,000 clones, over 65% of them singletons. Material for sequencing was memory CD4+ T cells sorted from blood. The origin of the receptors is a human donor in good health.

The chain is built from TRBV20-1 and TRBJ2-7; tentative D call: TRBD1 (5 bases). With 7 bases removed from V and 2 bases from J, the gap between germline ends came to 9 bases. Germline V CDR1 and CDR2: DFQATT, SNEGSKA (reference sequence). There are 11 residues in the CDR3. Here the CDR3 DNA reads TGCAGTGTTAGGGGCACCTACGAGCAGTACTTC. Its translation is CSVRGTYEQYF.

The chain joins TRBV19 to TRBJ2-1; 9 bases match TRBD1. Germline loops: CDR1 LNHDA, CDR2 SQIVND (reference sequence). This CDR3 comprises 17 residues. V trimming: 1 base; J trimming: 1 base; junction bases outside the gene matches: 5. The CDR3 here is CASSIAGQGRSYNEQFF. The CDR3 DNA follows: TGTGCCAGTAGTATAGCGGGACAGGGACGATCCTACAATGAGCAGTTCTTC.

The chain is built from TRBV7-9 and TRBJ1-2; D is ambiguous. The ends were cut back, 2 bases at V and 1 base at J, with 8 bases in the middle. This CDR3 region has 14 residues. CDR1 SEHNR and CDR2 FQNEAQ come from the germline V gene (reference sequence). The CDR3 reads CASSLRVVNYGYTF. The DNA for the CDR3 is TGTGCCAGCAGCTTACGGGTTGTTAACTATGGCTACACCTTC. Full variable domain (rest looked up from reference TRBV7-9 and TRBJ1-2): DTGVSQNPRHKITKRGQNVTFRCDPISEHNRLYWYRQTLGQGPEFLTYFQNEAQLEKSRLLSDRFSAERPKGSFSTLEIQRTEQGDSAMYLCASSLRVVNYGYTFGSGTRLTVV.

The rearrangement joins TRBV7-9 to TRBJ1-2, with 10 bases that match TRBD1. The CDR3 has 18 residues. The germline gives CDR1 SEHNR, CDR2 FQNEAQ (reference sequence). V lost 10 bases to trimming and J lost 1 base; unmatched junction nucleotides: 18. The CDR3 here is CAIDPQGGQGPYNYGYTF. As DNA, the CDR3 is TGTGCCATCGATCCCCAGGGGGGACAGGGGCCCTATAACTATGGCTACACCTTC.

The V and J genes are TRBV6-5 and TRBJ2-7; tentatively, D is TRBD2 (5 bases). This CDR3 comprises 13 residues. Looked up from germline, CDR1 is MNHEY and CDR2 is SVGAGI. Trimming stripped 6 bases from V and 5 bases from J, with 14 bases between. CDR3 in amino acids: CASRDGVRDEQYF. CDR3 bases: TGTGCCAGCAGAGACGGGGTTCGTGACGAGCAGTACTTC.

The chain couples TRBV5-1 to TRBJ1-2; tentatively, D is TRBD1 (6 bases). Germline lookup yields CDR1 SGHRS and CDR2 YFSETQ. The CDR3 covers 13 residues. Trimming pared 2 bases from V and 8 bases from J, leaving 13 bases between. The CDR3: CASSFRTEGGYTF. CDR3 coding DNA: TGCGCCAGCAGCTTCAGGACAGAAGGCGGCTACACCTTC.

The chain joins TRBV2 to TRBJ2-5; 7 nucleotides match TRBD2. Germline V gene sequence: CDR1 SNHLY, CDR2 FYNNEI. J gave up 1 base and V 1 base, and 6 bases lay outside the gene matches. There are 16 residues in the CDR3. This chain's CDR3 is CASSEGGGGLQETQYF. The CDR3, as DNA: TGTGCCAGCAGTGAAGGGGGCGGGGGACTCCAAGAGACCCAGTACTTC.

This clone was found once. The J gene is TRBJ2-5, the V gene TRBV6-1; D is possibly TRBD2 (5 bases). Trimming stripped 1 base from V and 4 bases from J, with 13 bases between. The CDR3 is 15 amino acids. Germline-derived CDR1 and CDR2 are MNHNS and SASEGT. As DNA, the CDR3 is TGTGCCAGCAGTGAAGAGGAAGGGAGCATAGAGACCCAGTACTTC. It translates to CASSEEEGSIETQYF.

The CDR3 is CASSLAGKNTEAFF. In DNA form, the CDR3 reads TGTGCCAGCAGTTTGGCGGGGAAGAACACTGAAGCTTTCTTT. The chain is built from TRBV2 and TRBJ1-1; D call uncertain. V dropped 5 bases and J dropped 1 base, with 11 bases sitting between them. There are 14 residues in the CDR3. Germline V gene sequence: CDR1 SNHLY, CDR2 FYNNEI.

The V and J genes are TRBV5-1 and TRBJ1-5, with D possibly matching TRBD1 (5 bases). V was pared by 3 bases and J by 7 bases, with 11 bases between. Per germline, CDR1 SGHRS and CDR2 YFSETQ. There are 13 residues in the CDR3. The CDR3 spells CASSSGPGQPQHF. CDR3 coding DNA: TGCGCCAGCAGCTCAGGCCCAGGGCAGCCCCAGCATTTT.

This chain links TRBV6-5 with TRBJ2-7; D possibly corresponds to TRBD2 (5 bases). Germline CDR1 MNHEY, CDR2 SVGAGI. Trimming removed 8 bases at V and 0 bases at J, with 14 bases between. CDR3 length: 14 amino acids. The CDR3 sequence is CASRAGGNSYEQYF. CDR3 nucleotide sequence: TGTGCCAGCCGGGCGGGCGGCAACTCCTACGAGCAGTACTTC.

This sequence joins TRBV29-1 and TRBJ1-2, with D tentatively TRBD1 (5 bases). The CDR3 has 11 residues. V shed 4 bases and J shed 5 bases, with 8 bases lying between them. Germline CDR1 and CDR2: SQVTM and ANQGSEA. The CDR3 protein is CSVVGTYGYTF. As DNA, the CDR3 is TGCAGCGTTGTGGGGACTTATGGCTACACCTTC.

V and J are TRBV6-5 and TRBJ1-2; D is possibly TRBD1 (6 bases). The V gene's germline CDR1 is MNHEY and CDR2 SVGAGI. The CDR3 has 12 amino acids. Trimming shortened V by 6 bases and J by 8 bases, and 13 bases separated the two germline ends. DNA for the CDR3: TGTGCCAGCAGGATACAGGGAAAAGGCTACACCTTC. Protein sequence: CASRIQGKGYTF.

This clone has a handful of counts. The rearrangement links TRBV7-8 to TRBJ2-1, with 9 bases lining up with TRBD2. The germline V gene encodes CDR1 SGHVS and CDR2 FQNEAQ. CDR3 length: 18 amino acids. The ends lost 5 bases at V and 1 base at J; junction bases unmatched: 12. CDR3 in DNA: TGTGCCAGCAGCCCCCCCGGAGGCGGGGGGGCGTCCTACAATGAGCAGTTCTTC. This encodes CASSPPGGGGASYNEQFF.